This T cell receptor (beta chain) was captured by sequencing in a study of T cell responses to AZD1222 COVID-19 vaccine. On the study more broadly: Second doses that came at about 4 or about 12 weeks were put together. Study-level results: It was only a handful of AZD1222 recipients who were seropositive at baseline.

Sequencing used immunoSEQ multiplex PCR; TCRdb keeps in-frame clones, though not all of them. The profile covers around 160,000 clones, with approximately 90% appearing a single time and around 5% taken by the ten largest. Of note for this clone: As yet, its antigen is unknown.

CDR3 length equals 16 residues. Between the trimmed V and J ends, which lost 4 bases and 4 bases, there was a span of 17 bases. Per the germline V gene, CDR1 is LGHNA and CDR2 is YNFKEQ. The sequencing used peripheral blood, collected on day 0 of AZD1222 vaccination. The J gene is TRBJ1-3, the V gene TRBV4-2; D unclear. The clonotype originates from an adult in good health. The chain's CDR3 is CASSPFAGLEGNTIYF. The CDR3 region has the DNA TGTGCCAGCAGCCCATTCGCTGGACTAGAAGGAAACACCATATATTTT.